The source of this T cell receptor beta chain is a study of fetal regulatory T cell absence and autoimmunity. This table comes from immunoSEQ multiplex PCR, and its TCRdb copy is limited to in-frame clones, with some not included. The repertoire consists of around 100,000 clones, with approximately 75% occurring once and the leading ten covering roughly 2%. The sample consisted of pancreas tissue. This clonotype originated in a male donor with IPEX syndrome.

Written as DNA, the CDR3 is TGCGCCAGCACCGAAGGGCTAAGGGGATCCTACGAGCAGTACTTC. Translated: CASTEGLRGSYEQYF. The V and J genes are TRBV4-3 and TRBJ2-7; weak D call: TRBD1 (5 bases). The CDR3 has 15 amino acids. V dropped 7 bases and J dropped 1 base, with 17 bases sitting between them. The germline V gene has CDR1 LGHNA and CDR2 YSLEER.